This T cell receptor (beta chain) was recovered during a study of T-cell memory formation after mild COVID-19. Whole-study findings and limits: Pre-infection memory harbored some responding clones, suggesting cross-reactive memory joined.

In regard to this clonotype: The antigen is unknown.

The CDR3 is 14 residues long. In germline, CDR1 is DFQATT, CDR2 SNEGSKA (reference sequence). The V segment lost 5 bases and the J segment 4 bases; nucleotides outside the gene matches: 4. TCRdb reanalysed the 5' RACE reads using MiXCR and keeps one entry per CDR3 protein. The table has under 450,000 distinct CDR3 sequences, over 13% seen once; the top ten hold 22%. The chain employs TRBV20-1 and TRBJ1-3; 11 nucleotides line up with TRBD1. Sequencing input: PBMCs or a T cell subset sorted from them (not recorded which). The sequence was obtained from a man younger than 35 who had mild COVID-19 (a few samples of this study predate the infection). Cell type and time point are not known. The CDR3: CSAWDRGLGNTIYF. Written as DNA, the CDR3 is TGCAGTGCTTGGGACAGGGGGTTAGGAAACACCATATATTTT.